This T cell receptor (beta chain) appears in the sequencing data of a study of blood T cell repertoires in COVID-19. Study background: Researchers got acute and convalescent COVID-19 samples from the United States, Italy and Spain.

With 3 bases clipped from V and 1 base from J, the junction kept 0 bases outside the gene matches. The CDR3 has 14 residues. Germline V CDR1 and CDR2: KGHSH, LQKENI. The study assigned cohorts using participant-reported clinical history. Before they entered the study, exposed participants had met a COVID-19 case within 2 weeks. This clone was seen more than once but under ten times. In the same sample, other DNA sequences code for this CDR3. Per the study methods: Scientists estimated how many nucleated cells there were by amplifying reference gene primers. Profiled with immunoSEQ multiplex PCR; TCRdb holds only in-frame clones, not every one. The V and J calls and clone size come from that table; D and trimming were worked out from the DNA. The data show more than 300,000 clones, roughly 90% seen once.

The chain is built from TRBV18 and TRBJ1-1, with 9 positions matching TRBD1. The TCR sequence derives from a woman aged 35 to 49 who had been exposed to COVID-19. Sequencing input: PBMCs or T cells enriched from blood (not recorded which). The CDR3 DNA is TGTGCCAGCTCACCGACAGGGGGGAACACTGAAGCTTTCTTT. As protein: CASSPTGGNTEAFF.